These 15 T cell receptor beta chains were all obtained from the same sample, sequenced in a study of blood T cell repertoires in COVID-19. Method: immunoSEQ multiplex PCR; TCRdb's copy keeps in-frame clones and lacks some. The sample includes around 200,000 clones, 80% to 90% seen only once; the top ten take approximately 9.2%. The sequenced material came from PBMCs or T cells enriched from blood (not recorded which). The receptor set was obtained from a man in his forties or fifties who had recovered from COVID-19.

The gene calls are TRBV6-1 and TRBJ1-1; possible D gene TRBD1, 6 bases. Trimming left V 0 bases short and J 11 bases short, with 22 bases between. This CDR3 is 16 amino acids long. Germline V gene sequence: CDR1 MNHNS, CDR2 SASEGT. CDR3 protein: CASSEAVSGGPWGAFF. The CDR3 DNA sequence: TGTGCCAGCAGTGAAGCGGTTTCGGGGGGCCCTTGGGGTGCTTTCTTT.

The V call is TRBV6-1, the J call TRBJ1-2; 7 nucleotides match TRBD1. Unmatched junction bases numbered 7, after V lost 5 bases and J lost 4 bases. Germline CDR1 MNHNS, CDR2 SASEGT. The CDR3 runs to 14 residues. In DNA, the CDR3 is TGTGCCAGCAGTCGTACAGGGGATATCTATGGCTACACCTTC. Amino acid sequence: CASSRTGDIYGYTF.

In this sample, this clone turned up once. The V gene is TRBV5-4, the J gene TRBJ1-2; D gene ambiguous. The CDR3 totals 16 residues. Trimming stripped 5 bases from V and 4 bases from J, with 21 bases between. The germline V gene has CDR1 SGHNT and CDR2 YYREEE (reference sequence). In DNA form, the CDR3 reads TGTGCCAGCAGGTCCCAAGTTGGAGGGCCGGGCTATGGCTACACCTTC. It translates to CASRSQVGGPGYGYTF.

The chain recombines TRBV2 with TRBJ1-2, with TRBD1 identical over 12 bases. Germline values: CDR1 SNHLY, CDR2 FYNNEI. The CDR3 is made up of 19 amino acids. V was clipped by 6 bases and J by 5 bases; unmatched bases: 19. CDR3 in amino acids: CASRAPGTGGFLALYGYTF. The CDR3 DNA follows: TGTGCCAGCAGAGCACCCGGGACAGGGGGCTTTTTGGCCCTATATGGCTACACCTTC.

The chain uses TRBV29-1 and TRBJ2-3, with TRBD2 identical over 9 bases. J lost 4 bases, V lost 4 bases, and 3 bases had no gene match. The CDR3 spans 13 residues. The V gene's germline CDR1 is SQVTM and CDR2 ANQGSEA. CDR3: CSVASGKADTQYF. CDR3 sequence (DNA): TGCAGCGTTGCTAGCGGGAAGGCAGATACGCAGTATTTT.

The chain carries TRBV6-5 and TRBJ2-3; 11 bases are shared with TRBD2. Germline CDR1 reads MNHEY; CDR2 reads SVGAGI. The CDR3 sequence is 15 residues long. The J segment lost 3 bases and the V segment lost 5 bases, leaving 4 bases of the junction unmatched. The CDR3 DNA is TGTGCCAGCAGTCAACGGACTAGCGGGACAGATACGCAGTATTTT. Translation: CASSQRTSGTDTQYF.

The rearrangement joins TRBV9 to TRBJ1-3; D perhaps matches TRBD1 (5 bases). The CDR3 extends over 16 amino acids. Germline CDR1 and CDR2: SGDLS and YYNGEE. The V gene lost 3 bases and the J gene lost 0 bases, with 13 bases spanning the gap. CDR3 sequence: CASSAGWGSSGNTIYF. The CDR3 DNA reads as TGTGCCAGCAGCGCTGGTTGGGGCAGCTCTGGAAACACCATATATTTT. The whole variable domain, filled in from reference TRBV9 and TRBJ1-3, reads DSGVTQTPKHLITATGQRVTLRCSPRSGDLSVYWYQQSLDQGLQFLIQYYNGEERAKGNILERFSAQQFPDLHSELNLSSLELGDSALYFCASSAGWGSSGNTIYFGEGSWLTVV.

The rearrangement uses TRBV29-1 and TRBJ2-5; 9 nucleotides align to TRBD2. Germline-derived CDR1 and CDR2 are SQVTM and ANQGSEA. Losses at the gene ends were 3 bases for V and 4 bases for J; bases not matched to a gene: 6. CDR3 length: 14 amino acids. The CDR3 reads CSVDSGRGGETQYF. The CDR3 DNA follows: TGCAGCGTTGATAGCGGGAGAGGGGGAGAGACCCAGTACTTC.

The J gene is TRBJ1-5, the V gene TRBV5-1; D remains ambiguous. Trimming left V 0 bases short and J 4 bases short, with 8 bases between. CDR1 and CDR2 from the germline V gene are SGHRS and YFSETQ. The CDR3 has 14 residues. The CDR3 DNA reads as TGCGCCAGCAGCTTGGACGGAGTAAATCAGCCCCAGCATTTT. This codes for CASSLDGVNQPQHF.

The rearrangement links TRBV30 to TRBJ1-5; 7 bases line up with TRBD1. Germline V gene data show CDR1 as GTSNPN and CDR2 as SVGIG (reference sequence). The CDR3 has 13 residues. V dropped 0 bases and J dropped 9; count of bases not matched to a gene: 5. The CDR3 region has the DNA TGTGCCTGGAGTGTACAGGGGAAGGGGCCCCAGCATTTT. Encoded protein: CAWSVQGKGPQHF.

J is TRBJ1-2 and V is TRBV7-8; D is undetermined. The germline V gene encodes CDR1 SGHVS and CDR2 FQNEAQ. Trimming left V 5 bases short and J 0 bases short, with 10 bases between. This CDR3 region has 14 residues. The CDR3, as DNA: TGTGCCAGCAGCATTATGGAGGCTAACTATGGCTACACCTTC. Encoded protein: CASSIMEANYGYTF.

This clone came up a few times. The rearrangement uses TRBV6-6 and TRBJ1-2; D ambiguous. Germline V gene lookup returns CDR1 MNHNY and CDR2 SVGAGI (reference sequence). V lost 7 bases, J lost 4 bases, and 16 bases lay in between. This CDR3 contains 14 residues. CDR3 region: CASTISPVPYGYTF. In DNA form, the CDR3 reads TGTGCCAGCACGATCTCCCCGGTGCCCTATGGCTACACCTTC.

This clone was seen just once. This sequence joins TRBV4-2 and TRBJ2-2, with TRBD2 matching 7 bases. Germline V lookup: CDR1 LGHNA, CDR2 YNFKEQ. The CDR3 extends over 15 amino acids. Trimming removed 5 bases from V and 1 base from J; junction bases left unmatched: 4. The chain's CDR3 is CASSMGGKNTGELFF. The CDR3 nucleotides are TGTGCCAGCAGCATGGGGGGGAAGAACACCGGGGAGCTGTTTTTT.

This chain links TRBV4-1 with TRBJ1-2; TRBD1 might be the D (5 bases). The V gene lost 1 base and the J gene lost 4 bases, with 10 bases spanning the gap. This CDR3 region has 14 residues. In germline, CDR1 is MGHRA, CDR2 YSYEKL. This chain's CDR3 is CASSQGWTSYGYTF. The CDR3 DNA reads as TGCGCCAGCAGCCAAGGATGGACAAGCTATGGCTACACCTTC.

The J gene is TRBJ1-4, the V gene TRBV7-8; D might be TRBD1 (6 bases). There are 15 residues in the CDR3. CDR1 and CDR2 from the germline V gene are SGHVS and FQNEAQ. V was shortened by 1 base and J by 5 bases, with 11 bases between the two germline ends. The CDR3 region has the DNA TGTGCCAGCAGCTTAGATGACAGGTCAAATGAAAAACTGTTTTTT. Its protein is CASSLDDRSNEKLFF.